This TCR beta chain was observed in a study of T cell responses to AZD1222 COVID-19 vaccine. The germline gives CDR1 SGHNT, CDR2 YENEEA. With 3 bases clipped from V and 2 bases from J, the junction kept 4 bases outside the gene matches. The CDR3 runs 16 residues. The table came from immunoSEQ multiplex PCR; TCRdb's copy has only in-frame clones and leaves some out. Counted here are 45,000 to 65,000 clones, 88% occurring once; the ten biggest clones make up under 15%. The chain carries TRBV11-3 and TRBJ1-3; 10 nucleotides agree with TRBD1. The material sequenced was peripheral blood, taken on day 0 of AZD1222 vaccination. The clonotype was recovered from an adult in good health. Written as DNA, the CDR3 is TGTGCCAGCAGCTTGTCCGGGACAGGGGCTGGAAACACCATATATTTT. Translated: CASSLSGTGAGNTIYF.